This entry lists 23 T cell receptor beta chains sequenced from one sample in a study of CD8+ T cells in alopecia areata. The treatment here: oral pan-JAK inhibitor, 5-10 mg twice daily. RNA was isolated and reverse transcribed to cDNA, the sequencing template. Produced via immunoSEQ multiplex PCR; TCRdb's table is partial and in-frame only. The data contain 90,000 or so clones, about 40% of them singletons. Sequencing was performed on CD8+ T cells sorted from blood, taken at week 24, from a patient treated with tofacitinib. All receptors come from a human donor with alopecia areata.

The chain has TRBV28 and TRBJ1-5; D is ambiguous. With 3 bases removed from V and 0 bases from J, the gap between germline ends came to 9 bases. The germline V gene has CDR1 MDHEN and CDR2 SYDVKM. CDR3 length: 15 amino acids. For the CDR3, the DNA is TGTGCCAGCAGTTTGGGTCAGTATAGCAATCAGCCCCAGCATTTT. Translation: CASSLGQYSNQPQHF.

In its sample, this clone was seen a few times. The CDR3 nucleotides are TGCGCCAGCAGCTCCCGGTACACAGATACGCAGTATTTT. This gives the protein CASSSRYTDTQYF. The rearrangement links TRBV5-1 to TRBJ2-3; no clear D. The germline V gene encodes CDR1 SGHRS and CDR2 YFSETQ. CDR3 length equals 13 residues. V was clipped by 3 bases and J by 2 bases, with 7 bases between them.

The chain recombines TRBV7-9 with TRBJ2-3; D ambiguous. Germline-derived CDR1 and CDR2 are SEHNR and FQNEAQ (reference sequence). Trimming shortened V by 3 bases and J by 1 base, and 5 bases separated the two germline ends. The CDR3 covers 13 residues. CDR3 DNA: TGTGCCAGCAGCTTCCCTCGCACAGATACGCAGTATTTT. Encoded protein: CASSFPRTDTQYF. Full variable domain (rest looked up from reference TRBV7-9 and TRBJ2-3): DTGVSQNPRHKITKRGQNVTFRCDPISEHNRLYWYRQTLGQGPEFLTYFQNEAQLEKSRLLSDRFSAERPKGSFSTLEIQRTEQGDSAMYLCASSFPRTDTQYFGPGTRLTVL.

The rearrangement links TRBV11-2 to TRBJ2-1; a weak D match, TRBD2 (5 bases). The CDR3 length is 13 residues. V was clipped by 5 bases and J by 6 bases, with 11 bases between them. Germline CDR1 SGHAT, CDR2 FQNNGV. The CDR3 reads CASSPSRGNEQFF. CDR3 sequence (DNA): TGTGCCAGCAGCCCTAGCCGAGGCAATGAGCAGTTCTTC.

V is TRBV11-2 and J is TRBJ2-7, with TRBD1 identical over 9 bases. The CDR3 is 15 amino acids. The ends lost 7 bases at V and 4 bases at J; junction bases unmatched: 11. Per the germline V gene, CDR1 is SGHAT and CDR2 is FQNNGV. The CDR3 loop is CASNPGQGNYYEQYF. As DNA, the CDR3 is TGTGCCAGCAACCCAGGACAGGGGAATTATTACGAGCAGTACTTC.

The chain recombines TRBV10-3 with TRBJ1-2, with 7 bases lining up with TRBD1. This CDR3 is 14 amino acids long. J was trimmed by 4 bases and V by 6 bases; bases with no gene match: 8. CDR1 and CDR2 (germline): ENHRY, SYGVKD. Here the CDR3 reads CAISTGTDVYGYTF. The CDR3 region has the DNA TGTGCCATCAGCACCGGGACAGATGTCTATGGCTACACCTTC.

This clone was detected only a few times. The rearrangement joins TRBV6-1 to TRBJ2-7, with 8 bases fitting TRBD2. Per the germline V gene, CDR1 is MNHNS and CDR2 is SASEGT. V was clipped by 2 bases and J by 4 bases; unmatched bases: 4. The CDR3 covers 14 residues. Here the CDR3 DNA reads TGTGCCAGCAGTGAACCCTCGGGGGGGTACGAGCAGTACTTC. As protein: CASSEPSGGYEQYF.

V gene TRBV27 combines with J gene TRBJ1-1; a possible D gene is TRBD1 (5 bases). V was clipped by 7 bases and J by 1 base, with 13 bases between them. Per the germline V gene, CDR1 is MNHEY and CDR2 is SMNVEV (reference sequence). This CDR3 has 14 residues. The CDR3 DNA follows: TGTGCCAGCACCCACCTCGGGGGGAACACTGAAGCTTTCTTT. Its translation: CASTHLGGNTEAFF.

This clone showed up just a few times. The chain carries TRBV11-2 and TRBJ2-1, with 8 bases identical to TRBD2. The CDR3 loop spans 16 amino acids. With V trimmed by 2 bases and J by 8 bases, 11 bases remained unmatched. The germline V gene encodes CDR1 SGHAT and CDR2 FQNNGV. Here the CDR3 DNA reads TGTGCCAGCAGCTTATCCTCTACCGGACTAGCCTATGAGCAGTTCTTC. It translates to CASSLSSTGLAYEQFF. Complete variable domain (other parts from reference TRBV11-2 and TRBJ2-1): EAGVAQSPRYKIIEKRQSVAFWCNPISGHATLYWYQQILGQGPKLLIQFQNNGVVDDSQLPKDRFSAERLKGVDSTLKIQPAKLEDSAVYLCASSLSSTGLAYEQFFGPGTRLTVL.

This clone was detected only a few times. V is TRBV7-2 and J is TRBJ2-3; 10 positions agree with TRBD2. CDR3 length equals 15 residues. V lost 6 bases, J lost 6 bases, and 9 bases stayed unmatched. Germline-derived CDR1 and CDR2 are SGHTA and FQGNSA. This CDR3 reads CASRGQREGLDTQYF. For the CDR3, the DNA is TGTGCCAGCAGAGGACAGCGGGAGGGCCTCGATACGCAGTATTTT.

The CDR3 is CASSGTDGLIYEQYF. The DNA of the CDR3 is TGTGCCAGCAGTGGAACGGACGGATTAATCTACGAGCAGTACTTC. The chain is built from TRBV2 and TRBJ2-7; D gene ambiguous. Per the germline V gene, CDR1 is SNHLY and CDR2 is FYNNEI. CDR3 length: 15 amino acids. V lost 4 bases and J lost 3, with 16 bases in between.

This clone was detected only a few times. The chain uses TRBV7-9 and TRBJ2-5; D gene uncertain. Trimming removed 6 bases at V and 5 bases at J, with 16 bases between. The CDR3 is 14 amino acids. CDR1 is SEHNR and CDR2 is FQNEAQ in the germline V gene (reference sequence). The CDR3 here is CASSFPRERETQYF. Written as DNA, the CDR3 is TGTGCCAGCAGTTTTCCCCGCGAGAGGGAGACCCAGTACTTC.

This clone occurred a few times. The J gene is TRBJ2-3, the V gene TRBV14; D remains ambiguous. CDR3 length: 15 residues. CDR1 SGHDN and CDR2 FVKESK come from the germline V gene. The V and J ends lost 0 bases and 5 bases respectively, with 12 bases between them. CDR3 sequence reads: CASSQEDISRDTQYF. As DNA, the CDR3 is TGTGCCAGCAGCCAAGAAGATATTTCCAGAGATACGCAGTATTTT.

This chain uses TRBV7-9 with TRBJ2-7, with 12 positions matching TRBD2. Germline-derived CDR1 and CDR2 are SEHNR and FQNEAQ (reference sequence). This CDR3 spans 14 amino acids. V gave up 6 bases and J gave up 5 bases; unmatched junction bases: 5. The CDR3 is CASRTSGSFDEQYF. CDR3 DNA sequence: TGTGCCAGCAGGACTAGCGGGAGTTTTGACGAGCAGTACTTC. The full variable domain, in which reference TRBV7-9 and TRBJ2-7 provide the parts outside the CDR3, is DTGVSQNPRHKITKRGQNVTFRCDPISEHNRLYWYRQTLGQGPEFLTYFQNEAQLEKSRLLSDRFSAERPKGSFSTLEIQRTEQGDSAMYLCASRTSGSFDEQYFGPGTRLTVT.

The chain links TRBV27 to TRBJ1-2; D might be TRBD1 (5 bases). Germline loops: CDR1 MNHEY, CDR2 SMNVEV (reference sequence). The V gene lost 0 bases and the J gene lost 8 bases, with 13 bases spanning the gap. The CDR3 runs to 14 residues. The CDR3 DNA reads TGTGCCAGCAGTTTATCGGGGGGAGGCGAGGGCTACACCTTC. The encoded protein is CASSLSGGGEGYTF.

This clone has a handful of counts. The CDR3 here is CAWDDGSAGANVLTF. The CDR3 DNA is TGTGCCTGGGATGACGGGAGCGCTGGGGCCAACGTCCTGACTTTC. The chain is built from TRBV30 and TRBJ2-6, with D maybe TRBD2 (6 bases). This CDR3 has 15 residues. Germline-derived CDR1 and CDR2 are GTSNPN and SVGIG (reference sequence). V was shortened by 5 bases and J by 2 bases, with 13 bases between the two germline ends.

This chain uses TRBV4-1 with TRBJ2-7, with a weak D call TRBD2 (5 bases). CDR1 is MGHRA, CDR2 YSYEKL, per germline. V lost 0 bases and J lost 2, with 17 bases in between. CDR3 length: 17 amino acids. CDR3 bases: TGCGCCAGCAGCCAAGAAAAGTTCCGGGGTAGAGCCTACGAGCAGTACTTC. Protein: CASSQEKFRGRAYEQYF.

For this clone: Other DNA sequences of this sample code for an identical CDR3. The V call is TRBV27, the J call TRBJ1-1; TRBD1 is a possible D gene (5 bases). Germline CDR1 and CDR2: MNHEY and SMNVEV (reference sequence). V dropped 2 bases and J dropped 5 bases, with 9 bases sitting between them. CDR3 size: 13 residues. The CDR3 loop is CASSLGGGTEAFF. Written as DNA, the CDR3 is TGTGCCAGCAGTTTAGGCGGGGGGACTGAAGCTTTCTTT.

This clone was seen a few times. Germline is not matched at one junction end, which may reflect a read error. This chain links TRBV2 with TRBJ2-2, with unresolved D. Looked up from germline, CDR1 is SNHLY and CDR2 is FYNNEI. The CDR3 has 14 amino acids. The CDR3 region has the DNA TGTGTCAGCCAGCAGTCTCGGTCCGTCGGGGAGCTGTTTTTT. This codes for CVSQQSRSVGELFF.

The gene calls are TRBV5-6 and TRBJ2-2; D perhaps matches TRBD2 (7 bases). V gave up 2 bases and J gave up 4 bases, with 12 bases separating them. The CDR3 length is 15 residues. Germline CDR1 reads SGHDT; CDR2 reads YYEEEE. CDR3 coding DNA: TGTGCCAGCAGCTTCGGACGGGGGGCCACCGGGGAGCTGTTTTTT. This gives the protein CASSFGRGATGELFF.

As regards this clone: A junction end diverges from the germline sequence, so it may reflect a read error. This chain connects TRBV9 to TRBJ2-7; possible D gene TRBD2, 5 bases. This CDR3 is built from 12 residues. CDR1 and CDR2 (germline): SGDLS, YYNGEE. CDR3 in amino acids: CASSGREGQHYF. The DNA for the CDR3 is TGTGCCAGCAGCGGTCGGGAAGGTCAGCACTACTTC.

The chain carries TRBV7-9 and TRBJ1-2; 8 bases are shared with TRBD1. The ends lost 2 bases at V and 4 bases at J; junction bases unmatched: 6. The CDR3 covers 15 residues. CDR1 is SEHNR and CDR2 is FQNEAQ in the germline V gene (reference sequence). The CDR3 is CASSLSSGQGYGYTF. CDR3 coding DNA: TGTGCCAGCAGCTTAAGTTCCGGACAGGGCTATGGCTACACCTTC.

V and J are TRBV5-6 and TRBJ2-1; D is unresolved. CDR1 SGHDT and CDR2 YYEEEE come from the germline V gene. V dropped 0 bases and J dropped 9 bases, with 10 bases sitting between them. The length of the CDR3 is 13 residues. The CDR3 sequence is CASSLAGDSEQFF. Here the CDR3 DNA reads TGTGCCAGCAGCTTGGCCGGCGATAGTGAGCAGTTCTTC.